These 10 T cell receptor beta chains originate from one sample sequenced in a study of blood T cell repertoires in COVID-19. Assay: immunoSEQ multiplex PCR; the TCRdb copy retains only in-frame clones and omits some. The table has 250,000 to 350,000 clones, around 89% seen once. Sample: peripheral blood. The receptors stem from a woman aged 50 to 60 with active or convalescent COVID-19.

The chain employs TRBV28 and TRBJ2-5; 7 nucleotides line up with TRBD1. Germline CDR1 MDHEN, CDR2 SYDVKM. The CDR3 is made up of 13 amino acids. V lost 5 bases, J lost 6 bases, and 6 bases stayed unmatched. The CDR3 DNA follows: TGTGCCAGCAGTGAGGACAGGATAAAGACCCAGTACTTC. The encoded protein is CASSEDRIKTQYF.

The V call is TRBV6-5, the J call TRBJ2-7; 7 bases are shared with TRBD1. In germline, CDR1 is MNHEY, CDR2 SVGAGI. CDR3 length equals 15 residues. J gave up 2 bases and V 7 bases, and 11 bases lay outside the gene matches. The CDR3 sequence: CASIIQGRTAYEQYF. The CDR3 DNA sequence: TGTGCCAGCATTATACAGGGGCGGACCGCCTACGAGCAGTACTTC.

The chain links TRBV4-2 to TRBJ2-3; D might be TRBD2 (5 bases). Germline V gives CDR1 LGHNA, CDR2 YNFKEQ. The length of the CDR3 is 15 residues. The V end was cut by 0 bases, the J end by 3 bases, with 10 bases between. DNA of the CDR3: TGTGCCAGCAGCCAAGATCCCGGGGTGACAGATACGCAGTATTTT. Translation gives CASSQDPGVTDTQYF.

This chain joins TRBV14 and TRBJ1-6; D unclear. The CDR3 totals 13 residues. The ends were cut back, 1 base at V and 9 bases at J, with 7 bases in the middle. Germline CDR1 and CDR2: SGHDN and FVKESK. The CDR3 DNA reads as TGTGCCAGCAGCCAAGTCAGTTCTTCACCCCTCCACTTT. Translating it yields CASSQVSSSPLHF. Supplemented by reference TRBV14 and TRBJ1-6, the full variable domain reads EAGVTQFPSHSVIEKGQTVTLRCDPISGHDNLYWYRRVMGKEIKFLLHFVKESKQDESGMPNNRFLAERTGGTYSTLKVQPAELEDSGVYFCASSQVSSSPLHFGNGTRLTVT.

The count of this clone is one. The V gene is TRBV19, the J gene TRBJ2-3, with 7 bases identical to TRBD2. Germline V lookup: CDR1 LNHDA, CDR2 SQIVND (reference sequence). This CDR3 has 16 residues. Trimming at V came to 1 base and at J to 8 bases, leaving 12 bases not matched to a gene. CDR3 DNA: TGTGCCAGTAGTATAGGTGCCGGGGACTACCTTTTTACGCAGTATTTT. This sequence encodes CASSIGAGDYLFTQYF. Drawing the rest from reference TRBV19 and TRBJ2-3, the complete variable domain is DGGITQSPKYLFRKEGQNVTLSCEQNLNHDAMYWYRQDPGQGLRLIYYSQIVNDFQKGDIAEGYSVSREKKESFPLTVTSAQKNPTAFYLCASSIGAGDYLFTQYFGPGTRLTVL.

The genes are TRBV19 and TRBJ2-4; 7 bases line up with TRBD1. V was clipped by 6 bases and J by 2 bases; unmatched bases: 4. In germline, CDR1 is LNHDA, CDR2 SQIVND (reference sequence). This CDR3 spans 14 amino acids. The CDR3 DNA sequence: TGTGCCAGTAGGAGACAGGGATCCAAAAACATTCAGTACTTC. Translated: CASRRQGSKNIQYF.

V and J are TRBV10-3 and TRBJ1-2; 10 bases fit TRBD1. The germline V gene encodes CDR1 ENHRY and CDR2 SYGVKD. V was clipped by 5 bases and J by 7 bases; unmatched bases: 4. The CDR3 spans 13 residues. As DNA, the CDR3 is TGTGCCATCAGTCCGGGACAGGGGTTTGGCTACACCTTC. Amino acids: CAISPGQGFGYTF.

The gene calls are TRBV11-2 and TRBJ2-7; 7 bases map to TRBD1. Germline V CDR1 and CDR2: SGHAT, FQNNGV. CDR3 length equals 13 residues. With V trimmed by 6 bases and J by 3 bases, 5 bases remained unmatched. This CDR3 is CASRRQGGYEQYF. CDR3 DNA sequence: TGTGCCAGCAGGAGACAGGGCGGCTACGAGCAGTACTTC.

This clone was recorded once. Here the CDR3 DNA reads TGTGCCAGCAGCTCTGCGGGACTAGCGGGGGGATACACAGATACGCAGTATTTT. Protein: CASSSAGLAGGYTDTQYF. The chain couples TRBV7-2 to TRBJ2-3; 15 nucleotides line up with TRBD2. Unmatched junction bases numbered 7, after V lost 4 bases and J lost 2 bases. Germline CDR1 reads SGHTA; CDR2 reads FQGNSA. This CDR3 spans 18 amino acids.

This clone was observed a single time. The rearrangement joins TRBV4-1 to TRBJ2-7; D is uncertain. Germline V gene data show CDR1 as MGHRA and CDR2 as YSYEKL. The CDR3 consists of 14 residues. V was cut by 3 bases and J by 4 bases, with 13 bases left in between. In nucleotides, the CDR3 is TGCGCCAGCAGCCACCATCTAAGTCCATACGAGCAGTACTTC. Translating gives CASSHHLSPYEQYF.